This T cell receptor (beta chain) originates from a study of early stage breast cancer tumors. Germline V gene sequence: CDR1 SGHTA, CDR2 FQGNSA. The CDR3 contains 17 residues. Losses at the gene ends were 3 bases for V and 3 bases for J; bases not matched to a gene: 11. This clone has only one observation. Blood replicates held 0.5 ug DNA, tumor or normal breast roughly 1.5 ug, two each. Libraries were prepared by immunoSEQ multiplex PCR; TCRdb keeps only in-frame clonotypes and omits some of them. The sample contains around 71,000 clones, approximately 80% of which appear only once. Sequencing was done on a sample of blood. This chain connects TRBV7-2 to TRBJ2-3; 8 bases align to TRBD2. The sequence was obtained from a person aged 55 to 70 with breast cancer. Here the CDR3 DNA reads TGTGCCAGCAGCTTCGGCGTTAGCGGGGCGGGGACAGATACGCAGTATTTT. It codes for CASSFGVSGAGTDTQYF.